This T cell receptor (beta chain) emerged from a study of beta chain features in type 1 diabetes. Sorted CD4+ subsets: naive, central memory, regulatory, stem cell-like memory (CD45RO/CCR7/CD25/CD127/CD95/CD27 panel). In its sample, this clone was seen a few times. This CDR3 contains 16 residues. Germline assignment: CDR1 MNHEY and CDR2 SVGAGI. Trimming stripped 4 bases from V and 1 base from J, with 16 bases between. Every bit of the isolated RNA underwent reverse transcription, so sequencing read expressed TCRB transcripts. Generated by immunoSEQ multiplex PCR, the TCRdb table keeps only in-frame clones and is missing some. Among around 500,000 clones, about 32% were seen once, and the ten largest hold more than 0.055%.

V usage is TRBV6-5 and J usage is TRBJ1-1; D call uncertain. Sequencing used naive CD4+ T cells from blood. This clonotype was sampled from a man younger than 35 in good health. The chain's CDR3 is CASSSTSSWGNTEAFF. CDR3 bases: TGTGCCAGCAGTTCGACTTCCTCCTGGGGGAACACTGAAGCTTTCTTT.